A selection of T cell receptor beta chains follows, all from one sample in a study of post-analysis software for immune sequencing data. TCRdb reprocessed the PCR reads via MiXCR and lists one record per CDR3 protein. The table lists approximately 160,000 distinct CDR3 sequences, 25% to 35% of them singletons. The sequenced sample was blood. These receptor sequences come from a girl aged 10-17 years with multiple sclerosis. CDR3s include the opening cysteine and the closing phenylalanine or tryptophan. A D gene is named only where the DNA matches it firmly. Size is stated for part of the rows, as once, few or many counts, or as a class when the clone is expanded.

clone size	D gene	J gene	V gene	CDR3 length	CDR3 DNA	CDR3 protein
many	-	TRBJ2-7	TRBV12-3/TRBV12-4	15	TGTGCCAGCACACGCCAGGGGACGGGTGACTACGAGCAGTACTTC	CASTRQGTGDYEQYF
-	-	TRBJ2-1	TRBV18	14	TGTGCCAGCTCCGAAGGGACCGCGGACAATGAGCAGTTCTTC	CASSEGTADNEQFF
many	TRBD2	TRBJ2-1	TRBV29-1	13	TGCAGCGTTGAAGATCCTAGCGGCAATGAGCAGTTCTTC	CSVEDPSGNEQFF
few	-	TRBJ1-1	TRBV2	15	TGTGCCAGCAGGGCGGGAGGGGGTAAGAACGCTGAAGCTTTCTTT	CASRAGGGKNAEAFF
many	-	TRBJ2-3	TRBV20-1	17	TGCAGTGCTAGAGTATATGGGCGGGTTGCCAGCACAGATACGCAGTATTTT	CSARVYGRVASTDTQYF
once	-	TRBJ2-7	TRBV6-2/TRBV6-3	17	TGTGCCAGCAGTTATTCTGGCTGCAGGATCGCAGCCTACGAGCAGTACTTC	CASSYSGCRIAAYEQYF
-	-	TRBJ2-1	TRBV20-1	13	TGCAGTGCTAGTCTCGGGAGCTACGATGAGCAGTTCTTC	CSASLGSYDEQFF
-	TRBD1	TRBJ2-7	TRBV27	17	TGTGCCAGCAGTTTGTGGGGATCACGGACAGGGACCTACGTGCAGTACTTC	CASSLWGSRTGTYVQYF
-	-	TRBJ2-6	TRBV7-2	16	TGTGCCAGCAGCGCCCGCCCGCGTTCTGGGGCCAACGTCCGGACTTTC	CASSARPRSGANVRTF
few	-	TRBJ1-5	TRBV28	13	TGTGCCAGCAGCTACGACAGGAATCAGCCCCAGCATTTT	CASSYDRNQPQHF
few	-	TRBJ1-1	TRBV3-1	13	TGTGCCAGCAGCGCTAAAATAGGCACTGAAGTTTTCTTT	CASSAKIGTEVFF
-	-	TRBJ2-3	TRBV4-3	12	TGCGCCAGCAGCCAAGCGACAGATACGCAGTATTTT	CASSQATDTQYF
few	TRBD2	TRBJ2-1	TRBV5-6	19	TGTGCCAGCAGCTTATTAGGTAGCGGGAGGGCCTTGTCATACAATGAGCAGTTCTTC	CASSLLGSGRALSYNEQFF
few	TRBD2	TRBJ2-1	TRBV2	14	TGTGCCAGCAGTAGGACTAGCGGACTCAATGAGCAGTTCTTC	CASSRTSGLNEQFF
many	-	TRBJ2-5	TRBV24-1	16	TGTGCCACCAGTGCCAACGAGGGGCCTCCCCGGGAGACCCAGTACTTC	CATSANEGPPRETQYF
many	TRBD1	TRBJ1-2	TRBV6-6	14	TGTGCCAGCAGTGGCGACAGGGGCATCTATGGCTACACCTTC	CASSGDRGIYGYTF
many	-	TRBJ2-3	TRBV4-1	17	TGCGCCAGCAGCCAAGATCGGGAACAGGGAGACGCAGATACGCAGTATTTT	CASSQDREQGDADTQYF
-	-	TRBJ2-1	TRBV18	16	TGCGCCAGCTCACCTCCAGGGAACTACCTCTACAATGAGCAGTTCTTC	CASSPPGNYLYNEQFF
few	-	TRBJ2-1	TRBV12-3/TRBV12-4	17	TGTGCCAGCAGTTACCCCAGGGGGAGGGCGGGTTACAATGAGCAGTTCTTC	CASSYPRGRAGYNEQFF
few	-	TRBJ1-1	TRBV28	16	TGTGCCAGCAGTTCAACCCCAGGTTTGGGAGACACTGAAGCTTTCTTT	CASSSTPGLGDTEAFF
many	TRBD1	TRBJ2-3	TRBV5-6	14	TGTGCCAGCAGCTTGGGACAGGGGGCAAATACGCAGTATTTT	CASSLGQGANTQYF
many	TRBD2	TRBJ2-7	TRBV20-1	13	TGCAGTGCTACGACCGGCGGGAGGATCGAGCAGTACTTC	CSATTGGRIEQYF
few	TRBD1	TRBJ1-2	TRBV5-1	14	TGCGCCAGCAGCTTGAACCTTGACAGGGATGGCTACACCTTC	CASSLNLDRDGYTF
many	-	TRBJ2-3	TRBV20-1	12	TGCAGTGCACAGGATATAACAGATACGCAGTATTTT	CSAQDITDTQYF
few	-	TRBJ2-1	TRBV2	16	TGTGCCAGCAGTGAAGGGGACTCTCTCAGCCGTAATGAGCAGTTCTTC	CASSEGDSLSRNEQFF
few	-	TRBJ1-1	TRBV29-1	14	TGCAGCGTTGAAGAGAATCAGGTGAACACTGAAGCTTTCTTT	CSVEENQVNTEAFF
-	TRBD1	TRBJ2-5	TRBV5-1	14	TGCGCCAGCAGCTTGACAGGGGGAGGCGAGACCCAGTACTTC	CASSLTGGGETQYF
few	-	TRBJ2-2	TRBV29-1	13	TGCAGCCACGGAGCCCTCGCCACCGGGGAGCTGTTTTTT	CSHGALATGELFF
many	-	TRBJ2-3	TRBV20-1	14	TGCAGTGCCTCTAGCGCCCAGATGGTGGATACGCAGTATTTT	CSASSAQMVDTQYF
few	-	TRBJ2-5	TRBV12-3/TRBV12-4	11	TGTGCCAGCAGTTTTAGGGGTGACCAGTACTTC	CASSFRGDQYF
many	TRBD2	TRBJ2-7	TRBV20-1	14	TGCAGTGCTAGCCCCAGCGGGAGGACCCACGAGCAGTACTTC	CSASPSGRTHEQYF
-	TRBD1	TRBJ1-2	TRBV5-6	15	TGTGCCAGCAGCGCGCGGCGACAGGGTGCCTATGGCTACACCTTC	CASSARRQGAYGYTF
few	-	TRBJ2-1	TRBV7-8	19	TGTGCCAGCAGCTTAGGATCGATTGTGACTAACACCGAAAGGGGTGAGCAGTTCTTC	CASSLGSIVTNTERGEQFF
few	TRBD1	TRBJ1-1	TRBV29-1	14	TGCAGCGTTCGAACAGGGGGCTTAGACACTGAAGCTTTCTTT	CSVRTGGLDTEAFF
-	-	TRBJ1-1	TRBV4-2	15	TGTGCCAGCAGCCAGGACCCGACAGAGAACACTGAAGCTTTCTTT	CASSQDPTENTEAFF
many	TRBD2	TRBJ2-5	TRBV15	16	TGTGCCACCAGCACAACTAGCGGGAGAGGGTTAGAGACCCAGTACTTC	CATSTTSGRGLETQYF
-	-	TRBJ1-5	TRBV3-1	13	TGTGCCAGCGGCCAAAGGCAAGATCAGCCCCAGCATTTT	CASGQRQDQPQHF
few	-	TRBJ1-5	TRBV19	16	TGTGCCAGTATGGATAGGACAGAGGGTTTCAATCAGCCCCAGCATTTT	CASMDRTEGFNQPQHF
many	-	TRBJ1-2	TRBV4-1	14	TGCGCCAGCAGCGCACCGTGGGGAAGTAATGGCTACACCTTC	CASSAPWGSNGYTF
-	-	TRBJ2-7	TRBV20-1	13	TGCAGTGCTAGAGCGGGTCTATACAATGAGCAGTACTTC	CSARAGLYNEQYF
many	TRBD2	TRBJ2-1	TRBV20-1	15	TGCAGTGCTAGAGACACCGGGACTAGCTTGAATGAGCAGTTCTTC	CSARDTGTSLNEQFF
many	-	TRBJ2-6	TRBV6-5	20	TGTGCCAGCAGTTATAGGTCCTTCGGATGGGGAAGTAGGGGGGCCAACGTCCTGACTTTC	CASSYRSFGWGSRGANVLTF
many	-	TRBJ1-2	TRBV12-3/TRBV12-4	13	TGTGCCAGCCGCTGGAGCGGGGACTATGGCTACACCTTC	CASRWSGDYGYTF
many	-	TRBJ2-1	TRBV10-1	14	TGCGCCAGCAGTGATGGGGACCATCGGGTTGAGCAGTTCTTC	CASSDGDHRVEQFF
-	TRBD1	TRBJ2-5	TRBV5-1	16	TGCGCCAGCAGCCCTAACCCCGGACAGGGGGACGAGACCCAGTACTTC	CASSPNPGQGDETQYF
-	-	TRBJ2-4	TRBV27	16	TGTGCCAGCAGTTCCGAGCCGAGGGCCTCTGGGGACATTCAGTACTTC	CASSSEPRASGDIQYF
many	TRBD2	TRBJ2-5	TRBV7-9	15	TGTGCCAGCAGCCTAGGCGGGGGTCTCCAAGAGACCCAGTACTTC	CASSLGGGLQETQYF